One sample yielded the 11 T cell receptor beta chains listed below, sequenced in a study of cytomegalovirus exposure and HLA in healthy donors listed by TCRdb under 2017. Libraries were built with the immunoSEQ multiplex PCR assay. In its TCRdb copy, this immuneACCESS table keeps in-frame sequences only and misses some clones. Where compared with another copy, unresolved V genes explain less than half of these, and the others have no known cause. The sample records about 58,000 clones, roughly nine tenths of which are singletons. The ten largest clones represent about 1% of the sample. Sequencing was done on a sample of PBMCs. The receptors shown here come from a man aged 18 to 35 in good health and CMV-seronegative.

The chain combines TRBV18 with TRBJ1-5, with D perhaps matching TRBD1 (5 bases). Looked up from germline, CDR1 is KGHSH and CDR2 is LQKENI. V was cut by 3 bases and J by 5 bases, with 11 bases left in between. The CDR3 spans 14 residues. In DNA, the CDR3 is TGTGCCAGCTCACCGGGACGGGGGGATCAGCCCCAGCATTTT. The encoded protein is CASSPGRGDQPQHF.

This chain links TRBV5-1 with TRBJ2-7, with TRBD1 matching over 8 bases. The CDR3 has 16 amino acids. Per germline, CDR1 SGHRS and CDR2 YFSETQ. The J segment lost 3 bases and the V segment lost 2 bases, leaving 10 bases of the junction unmatched. The CDR3 reads CASSLDEGQAHYEQYF. CDR3 nucleotide sequence: TGCGCCAGCAGCTTAGACGAGGGACAGGCACACTACGAGCAGTACTTC. The entire variable domain, with the rest obtained from reference TRBV5-1 and TRBJ2-7, is as follows: KAGVTQTPRYLIKTRGQQVTLSCSPISGHRSVSWYQQTPGQGLQFLFEYFSETQRNKGNFPGRFSGRQFSNSRSEMNVSTLELGDSALYLCASSLDEGQAHYEQYFGPGTRLTVT.

The V and J genes are TRBV15 and TRBJ1-2; D perhaps matches TRBD1 (6 bases). V shed 4 bases and J shed 4 bases, with 10 bases lying between them. Germline V CDR1 and CDR2: LNHNV, YYDKDF (reference sequence). This CDR3 has 13 amino acids. Here the CDR3 reads CATSTSDSYGYTF. The CDR3 DNA is TGTGCCACCAGCACTTCGGACAGCTATGGCTACACCTTC.

The J gene is TRBJ2-5, the V gene TRBV19; D remains ambiguous. The CDR3 covers 13 residues. The germline V gene has CDR1 LNHDA and CDR2 SQIVND (reference sequence). V gave up 3 bases and J gave up 0 bases, with 5 bases separating them. The CDR3 spells CASSIRYQETQYF. The DNA for the CDR3 is TGTGCCAGTAGTATCAGATACCAAGAGACCCAGTACTTC.

In this sample, this clone turned up a few times. The chain is built from TRBV27 and TRBJ2-7; weak D call: TRBD1 (5 bases). V dropped 3 bases and J dropped 5 bases, with 11 bases sitting between them. This CDR3 is 13 amino acids long. CDR1 is MNHEY, CDR2 SMNVEV, per germline (reference sequence). CDR3 nucleotide sequence: TGTGCCAGCAGTTTGGGTAGGGGCCACGAGCAGTACTTC. It codes for CASSLGRGHEQYF.

The chain recombines TRBV7-2 with TRBJ2-7; 8 positions agree with TRBD2. V shed 1 base, J shed 6 bases, and the junction held 8 bases outside the gene matches. Germline V gene sequence: CDR1 SGHTA, CDR2 FQGNSA. This CDR3 region has 15 residues. The CDR3 protein is CASSLVGAGGSEQYF. CDR3 DNA: TGTGCCAGCAGCTTAGTTGGGGCGGGAGGTTCCGAGCAGTACTTC.

The chain joins TRBV6-5 to TRBJ2-7, with D possibly matching TRBD1 (5 bases). Trimming removed 6 bases at V and 5 bases at J, with 17 bases between. CDR1 is MNHEY, CDR2 SVGAGI, per germline. The CDR3 is 14 amino acids. This CDR3 is CASRARVRPHEQYF. In nucleotides, the CDR3 is TGTGCCAGCAGGGCCAGGGTCCGACCCCACGAGCAGTACTTC.

The sample holds one count of this clone. This chain connects TRBV28 to TRBJ2-1; D is unclear. Trimming removed 5 bases at V and 0 bases at J, with 8 bases between. The CDR3 runs to 14 residues. From germline, CDR1 is MDHEN and CDR2 SYDVKM. In DNA form, the CDR3 reads TGTGCCAGCAGTCTTCCGAGCTCCTACAATGAGCAGTTCTTC. This encodes CASSLPSSYNEQFF.

The chain uses TRBV7-8 and TRBJ1-5; 8 bases agree with TRBD1. The J segment lost 7 bases and the V segment lost 2 bases, leaving 4 bases of the junction unmatched. This CDR3 contains 14 residues. Germline V gene sequence: CDR1 SGHVS, CDR2 FQNEAQ. The CDR3 DNA reads TGTGCCAGCAGCTTAATGACAGGGGAGCAGCCCCAGCATTTT. Amino acid sequence: CASSLMTGEQPQHF.

The chain couples TRBV28 to TRBJ1-5; D unclear. The length of the CDR3 is 14 residues. The germline V gene has CDR1 MDHEN and CDR2 SYDVKM. Trimming took 2 bases from V and 5 from J, leaving 10 bases between them. In DNA form, the CDR3 reads TGTGCCAGCAGTTTAGGGCAGGTCTATCAGCCCCAGCATTTT. Amino acid sequence: CASSLGQVYQPQHF.

This clone has only one observation. V gene TRBV6-5 combines with J gene TRBJ2-1; no firm D call. Trimming cost V 6 bases and J 4 bases, with 16 bases left between them. This CDR3 spans 15 amino acids. The V gene's germline CDR1 is MNHEY and CDR2 SVGAGI. CDR3 sequence: CASSSQLTTYNEQFF. The CDR3 DNA is TGTGCCAGCAGCTCACAGCTAACCACATACAATGAGCAGTTCTTC.